These 20 T cell receptor beta chains originate from one sample sequenced in a study of T-cell memory formation after mild COVID-19 listed by TCRdb under 2021. Libraries were made using 5' RACE. Sequencing was performed on an Illumina NovaSeq 6000. Using fastp at Q25 and MiXCR, TCRdb reprocessed the public reads and kept productive beta chains. For every CDR3 protein sequence, its rows merge into one entry that carries the most common genes and DNA. The sample table shows just under 350,000 distinct CDR3 sequences, and over 10% are seen once. In total, the top ten clones hold around a fifth of the sample. The source material was PBMCs or a T cell subset sorted from them (not recorded which). The origin of the receptors is a young man who had mild COVID-19 (a few samples of this study predate the infection). The sample titles of this study are shuffled in the database, so cell type and time point are left out; the donor was told from shared clones.

The V gene is TRBV12-3 or TRBV12-4, the J gene TRBJ2-3, with D possibly called TRBD1 or TRBD2 (5 bases each). With 6 bases removed from V and 5 bases from J, the gap between germline ends came to 27 bases. The CDR3 spans 18 residues. The CDR3 is CASRDEGTPENVVDTQYF. The CDR3 bases are TGTGCCAGCAGGGACGAGGGGACGCCGGAGAATGTTGTAGATACGCAGTATTTT.

This clonotype showed up many times. V is TRBV2 and J is TRBJ2-3; D gene ambiguous. The CDR3 has 12 residues. The ends were cut back, 3 bases at V and 6 bases at J, with 7 bases in the middle. Germline CDR1 reads SNHLY; CDR2 reads FYNNEI. CDR3 DNA sequence: TGTGCCAGCAGTGAGGTCGCTGATACGCAGTATTTT. Its protein is CASSEVADTQYF. The variable domain in full, completed from reference TRBV2 and TRBJ2-3, reads EPEVTQTPSHQVTQMGQEVILRCVPISNHLYFYWYRQILGQKVEFLVSFYNNEISEKSEIFDDQFSVERPDGSNFTLKIRSTKLEDSAMYFCASSEVADTQYFGPGTRLTVL.

The chain recombines TRBV4-1 with TRBJ2-5; tentative D call: TRBD2 (7 bases). Germline CDR1 and CDR2: MGHRA and YSYEKL. CDR3 length: 14 amino acids. With 3 bases removed from V and 3 bases from J, the gap between germline ends came to 11 bases. The chain's CDR3 is CASSQREGEETQYF. DNA for the CDR3: TGCGCCAGCAGCCAGAGGGAGGGGGAAGAGACCCAGTACTTC.

This clonotype was counted ten times or more. The chain recombines TRBV19 with TRBJ2-5; the D is unclear. The length of the CDR3 is 14 residues. The germline V gene encodes CDR1 LNHDA and CDR2 SQIVND (reference sequence). Trimming shortened V by 7 bases and J by 3 bases, and 15 bases separated the two germline ends. CDR3: CASKGEVAEETQYF. Written as DNA, the CDR3 is TGTGCCAGTAAGGGCGAGGTGGCCGAAGAGACCCAGTACTTC.

The rearrangement uses TRBV7-9 and TRBJ2-5; 9 bases line up with TRBD2. The CDR3 loop spans 15 amino acids. After removal of 5 bases from V and 5 bases from J, the junction contained 9 bases not matched to a gene. Germline V CDR1 and CDR2: SEHNR, FQNEAQ (reference sequence). Written as DNA, the CDR3 is TGTGCCAGCAGCCTCCCGAGCGGGGGGCGGGAGACCCAGTACTTC. Protein sequence: CASSLPSGGRETQYF. Supplemented by reference TRBV7-9 and TRBJ2-5, the full variable domain reads DTGVSQNPRHKITKRGQNVTFRCDPISEHNRLYWYRQTLGQGPEFLTYFQNEAQLEKSRLLSDRFSAERPKGSFSTLEIQRTEQGDSAMYLCASSLPSGGRETQYFGPGTRLLVL.

This chain joins TRBV5-1 and TRBJ2-3; maybe TRBD2 (5 bases). Trimming took off 1 base at V and 0 bases at J, with 9 bases between the two ends. The CDR3 has 15 amino acids. Germline V gene sequence: CDR1 SGHRS, CDR2 YFSETQ. The CDR3 reads CASSLYGVSTDTQYF. As DNA, the CDR3 is TGCGCCAGCAGCTTGTACGGGGTTAGCACAGATACGCAGTATTTT.

This chain links TRBV20-1 with TRBJ2-5; 9 positions agree with TRBD2. The CDR3 runs 14 residues. J gave up 4 bases and V 5 bases, and 8 bases lay outside the gene matches. In germline, CDR1 is DFQATT, CDR2 SNEGSKA (reference sequence). The CDR3 DNA reads TGCAGTGCTCCCGTCGCGGGGGGGGTAGAGACCCAGTACTTC. It yields the protein CSAPVAGGVETQYF.

This clonotype occurred a few times. The chain combines TRBV15 with TRBJ2-3; the D gene is possibly TRBD2 (6 bases). Germline lookup yields CDR1 LNHNV and CDR2 YYDKDF (reference sequence). This CDR3 spans 16 amino acids. The V end was cut by 1 base, the J end by 1 base, with 12 bases between. CDR3: CATSRVRGYGTDTQYF. The CDR3 DNA is TGTGCCACCAGCAGAGTGCGGGGCTACGGCACAGATACGCAGTATTTT.

This clonotype was seen more than once but under ten times. The chain joins TRBV7-9 to TRBJ2-1; 9 bases agree with TRBD1. Unmatched junction bases numbered 19, after V lost 7 bases and J lost 9 bases. The CDR3 has 17 residues. Germline V gives CDR1 SEHNR, CDR2 FQNEAQ (reference sequence). This CDR3 is CASTSTDWTGAAGEQFF. Here the CDR3 DNA reads TGTGCCAGCACCTCCACCGATTGGACAGGGGCAGCCGGTGAGCAGTTCTTC.

The rearrangement uses TRBV6-2 or TRBV6-3 and TRBJ1-1; D uncertain. The CDR3 has 15 amino acids. Trimming pared 0 bases from V and 6 bases from J, leaving 14 bases between. The germline CDR1 and CDR2 sequences are MNHEY and SVGEGT. The CDR3 bases are TGTGCCAGCAGTTACTCGACCCCCCCAGCCCCTGAAGCTTTCTTT. Its translation is CASSYSTPPAPEAFF.

This chain connects TRBV5-1 to TRBJ2-1; a weak D match, TRBD1 (6 bases). Per the germline V gene, CDR1 is SGHRS and CDR2 is YFSETQ. Between the trimmed V and J ends, which lost 2 bases and 0 bases, there was a span of 9 bases. There are 15 residues in the CDR3. In DNA form, the CDR3 reads TGCGCCAGCAGCTTACGGGACAACTCCTACAATGAGCAGTTCTTC. Translation gives CASSLRDNSYNEQFF.

In its sample, this clonotype was seen many times. This chain links TRBV5-1 with TRBJ2-7; 10 bases match TRBD1. Germline CDR1 is SGHRS and CDR2 is YFSETQ. CDR3 length: 16 residues. V was pared by 7 bases and J by 1 base, with 11 bases of the junction left unmatched. Here the CDR3 reads CASSPVGTGESYEQYF. The CDR3 DNA reads as TGCGCCAGCTCACCGGTCGGGACAGGGGAATCCTACGAGCAGTACTTC.

This clonotype was picked up a small number of times. V is TRBV7-3 and J is TRBJ2-1; tentative D call: TRBD2 (5 bases). V was shortened by 6 bases and J by 9 bases, with 12 bases between the two germline ends. The length of the CDR3 is 12 residues. Looked up from germline, CDR1 is SGHTA and CDR2 is FQGTGA. DNA for the CDR3: TGTGCCAGCAGTCTAGCTTCCAGTGAGCAGTTCTTC. Amino acids: CASSLASSEQFF.

This rearrangement joins TRBV11-2 to TRBJ2-2, with D maybe TRBD1 (5 bases). Trimming removed 5 bases at V and 4 bases at J, with 11 bases between. Per the germline V gene, CDR1 is SGHAT and CDR2 is FQNNGV. This CDR3 comprises 14 residues. The chain's CDR3 is CASSHRTGTGELFF. CDR3 coding DNA: TGTGCCAGCAGCCACCGCACAGGCACCGGGGAGCTGTTTTTT.

This clonotype occurred many times. CDR3 nucleotides: TGTGCCAGCATTCCATTCCCCGGGTCGACTTACGAGCAGTACTTC. Translated, it gives CASIPFPGSTYEQYF. The chain combines TRBV7-9 with TRBJ2-7; D remains ambiguous. V was shortened by 7 bases and J by 4 bases, with 20 bases between the two germline ends. Germline CDR1 is SEHNR and CDR2 is FQNEAQ (reference sequence). The CDR3 has 15 residues.

This chain joins TRBV15 and TRBJ2-1; 10 bases are shared with TRBD1. Per germline, CDR1 LNHNV and CDR2 YYDKDF (reference sequence). The CDR3 totals 15 residues. With V trimmed by 5 bases and J by 3 bases, 4 bases remained unmatched. The CDR3 DNA is TGTGCCACCAGCGCGGACAGGGGGTTCTACAATGAGCAGTTCTTC. Protein: CATSADRGFYNEQFF.

This chain links TRBV5-5 with TRBJ1-4; maybe TRBD1 (5 bases). This CDR3 has 14 amino acids. V lost 1 base, J lost 8 bases, and 12 bases lay in between. Germline loops: CDR1 SGHKS, CDR2 YYEKEE (reference sequence). Here the CDR3 reads CASSLFKGREKLFF. DNA of the CDR3: TGTGCCAGCAGCTTGTTCAAGGGACGGGAAAAACTGTTTTTT.

This clonotype was seen more than once but under ten times. The chain carries TRBV6-2 or TRBV6-3 and TRBJ2-3; no reliable D call. The CDR3 is made up of 13 amino acids. CDR1 MNHEY and CDR2 SVGEGT come from the germline V gene. Trimming left V 7 bases short and J 7 bases short, with 15 bases between. This CDR3 is CASKGLPVNTQYF. The CDR3 region has the DNA TGTGCCAGCAAGGGCCTACCGGTGAATACGCAGTATTTT.

The V call is TRBV5-8, the J call TRBJ2-7; D is undetermined. The CDR3 extends over 13 amino acids. Germline CDR1 SGHTS, CDR2 YDEGEE. Trimming stripped 1 base from V and 3 bases from J, with 8 bases between. The CDR3 protein is CASSLRDLYEQYV. The DNA of the CDR3 is TGTGCCAGCAGCTTGCGAGATCTCTACGAGCAGTACGTC.

This clonotype has at least ten counts. The chain is built from TRBV7-9 and TRBJ2-1; D is uncertain. With 5 bases removed from V and 9 bases from J, the gap between germline ends came to 11 bases. The CDR3 is 12 residues long. Germline values: CDR1 SEHNR, CDR2 FQNEAQ (reference sequence). CDR3: CASSPGVAEQFF. CDR3 sequence (DNA): TGTGCCAGCAGCCCAGGAGTGGCTGAGCAGTTCTTC.